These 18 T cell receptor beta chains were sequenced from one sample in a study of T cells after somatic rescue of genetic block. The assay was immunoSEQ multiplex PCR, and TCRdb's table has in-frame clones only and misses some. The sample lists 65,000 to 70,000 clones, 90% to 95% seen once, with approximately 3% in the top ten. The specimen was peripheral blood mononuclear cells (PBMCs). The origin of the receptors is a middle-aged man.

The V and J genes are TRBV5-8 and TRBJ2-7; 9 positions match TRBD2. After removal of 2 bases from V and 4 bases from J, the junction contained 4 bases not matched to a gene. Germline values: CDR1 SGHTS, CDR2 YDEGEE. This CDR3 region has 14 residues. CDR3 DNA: TGTGCCAGCAGCTTACCGGGACTAGCTTACGAGCAGTACTTC. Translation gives CASSLPGLAYEQYF. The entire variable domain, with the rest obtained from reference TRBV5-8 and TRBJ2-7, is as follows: EAGVTQSPTHLIKTRGQQATLRCSPISGHTSVYWYQQALGLGLQFLLWYDEGEERNRGNFPPRFSGRQFPNYSSELNVNALELEDSALYLCASSLPGLAYEQYFGPGTRLTVT.

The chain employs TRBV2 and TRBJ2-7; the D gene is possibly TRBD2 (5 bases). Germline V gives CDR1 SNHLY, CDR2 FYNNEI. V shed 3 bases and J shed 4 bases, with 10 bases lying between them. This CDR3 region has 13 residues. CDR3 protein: CASSERVFYEQYF. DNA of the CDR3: TGTGCCAGCAGTGAGCGGGTGTTTTACGAGCAGTACTTC.

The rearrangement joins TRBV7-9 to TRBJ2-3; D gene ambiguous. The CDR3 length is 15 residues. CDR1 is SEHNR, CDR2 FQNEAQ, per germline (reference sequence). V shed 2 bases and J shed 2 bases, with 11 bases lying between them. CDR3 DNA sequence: TGTGCCAGCAGCTTATCCCGGTCCTCCACAGATACGCAGTATTTT. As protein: CASSLSRSSTDTQYF. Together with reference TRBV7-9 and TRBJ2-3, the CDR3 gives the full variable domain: DTGVSQNPRHKITKRGQNVTFRCDPISEHNRLYWYRQTLGQGPEFLTYFQNEAQLEKSRLLSDRFSAERPKGSFSTLEIQRTEQGDSAMYLCASSLSRSSTDTQYFGPGTRLTVL.

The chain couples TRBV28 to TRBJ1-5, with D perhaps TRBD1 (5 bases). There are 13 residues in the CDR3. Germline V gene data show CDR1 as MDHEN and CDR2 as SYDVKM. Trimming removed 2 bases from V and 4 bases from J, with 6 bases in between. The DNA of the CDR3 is TGTGCCAGCAGTTTAGACAGTAATCAGCCCCAGCATTTT. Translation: CASSLDSNQPQHF.

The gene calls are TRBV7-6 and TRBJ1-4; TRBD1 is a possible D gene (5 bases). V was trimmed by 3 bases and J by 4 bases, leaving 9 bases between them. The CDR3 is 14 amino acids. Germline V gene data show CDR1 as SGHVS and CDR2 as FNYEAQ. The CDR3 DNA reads TGTGCCAGCAGCTTCGGTGACAGTAATGAAAAACTGTTTTTT. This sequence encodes CASSFGDSNEKLFF.

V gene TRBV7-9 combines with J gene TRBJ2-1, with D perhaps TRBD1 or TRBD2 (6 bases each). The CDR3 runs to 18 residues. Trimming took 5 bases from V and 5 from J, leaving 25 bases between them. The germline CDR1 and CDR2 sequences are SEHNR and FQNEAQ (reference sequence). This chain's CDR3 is CASSNRGLGGPTDNEQFF. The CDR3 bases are TGTGCCAGCAGCAACCGGGGGTTGGGGGGCCCAACCGACAATGAGCAGTTCTTC.

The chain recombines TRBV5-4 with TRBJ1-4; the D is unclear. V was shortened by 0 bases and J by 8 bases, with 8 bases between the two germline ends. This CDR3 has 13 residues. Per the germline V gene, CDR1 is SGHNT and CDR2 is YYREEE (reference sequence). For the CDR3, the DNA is TGTGCCAGCAGCTTGGTGGTAGGCGAAAAACTGTTTTTT. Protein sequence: CASSLVVGEKLFF.

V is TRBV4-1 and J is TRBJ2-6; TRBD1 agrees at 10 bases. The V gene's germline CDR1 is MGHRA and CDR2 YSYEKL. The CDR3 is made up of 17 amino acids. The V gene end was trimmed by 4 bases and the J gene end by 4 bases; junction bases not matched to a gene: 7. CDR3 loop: CASSPGQGPRGANVLTF. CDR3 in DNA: TGCGCCAGCAGCCCGGGACAGGGGCCTAGGGGGGCCAACGTCCTGACTTTC.

The CDR3 is CATPGLPEQFF. CDR3 in DNA: TGTGCCACCCCAGGGCTTCCTGAGCAGTTCTTC. This rearrangement joins TRBV27 to TRBJ2-1; a weak D match, TRBD1 (5 bases). This CDR3 comprises 11 residues. Trimming removed 10 bases at V and 9 bases at J, with 13 bases between. Germline V gives CDR1 MNHEY, CDR2 SMNVEV (reference sequence).

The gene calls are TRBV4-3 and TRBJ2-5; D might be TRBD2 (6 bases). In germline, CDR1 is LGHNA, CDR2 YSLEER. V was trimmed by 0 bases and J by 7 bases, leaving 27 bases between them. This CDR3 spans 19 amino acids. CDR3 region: CASSQDYGGGRPTRGTQYF. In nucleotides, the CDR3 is TGCGCCAGCAGCCAAGATTATGGGGGAGGCCGCCCGACAAGAGGGACCCAGTACTTC.

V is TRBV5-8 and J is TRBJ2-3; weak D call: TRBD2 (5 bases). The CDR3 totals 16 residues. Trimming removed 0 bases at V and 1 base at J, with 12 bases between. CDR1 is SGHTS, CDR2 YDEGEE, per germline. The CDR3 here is CASSLVGGSGTDTQYF. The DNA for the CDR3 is TGTGCCAGCAGCTTGGTAGGCGGGTCGGGCACAGATACGCAGTATTTT.

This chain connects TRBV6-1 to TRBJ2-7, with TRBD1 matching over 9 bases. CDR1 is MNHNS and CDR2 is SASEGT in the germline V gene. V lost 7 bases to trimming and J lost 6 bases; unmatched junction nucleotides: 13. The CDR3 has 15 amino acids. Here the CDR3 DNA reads TGTGCCAGCACCCACACATGGGGACAGGGAGCCGAGCAGTACTTC. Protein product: CASTHTWGQGAEQYF.

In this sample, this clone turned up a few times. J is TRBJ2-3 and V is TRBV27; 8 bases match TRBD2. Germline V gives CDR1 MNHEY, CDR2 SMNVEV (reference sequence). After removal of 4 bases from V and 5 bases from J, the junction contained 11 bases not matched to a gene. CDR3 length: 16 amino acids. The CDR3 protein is CASSYSSGTPGDTQYF. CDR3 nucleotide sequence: TGTGCCAGCAGTTATAGTAGCGGGACCCCGGGAGATACGCAGTATTTT.

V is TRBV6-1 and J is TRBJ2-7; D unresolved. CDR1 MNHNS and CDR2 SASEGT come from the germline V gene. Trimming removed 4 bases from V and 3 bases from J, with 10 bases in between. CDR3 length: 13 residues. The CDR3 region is CASSVALVYEQYF. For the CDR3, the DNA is TGTGCCAGCAGTGTTGCCCTAGTCTACGAGCAGTACTTC.

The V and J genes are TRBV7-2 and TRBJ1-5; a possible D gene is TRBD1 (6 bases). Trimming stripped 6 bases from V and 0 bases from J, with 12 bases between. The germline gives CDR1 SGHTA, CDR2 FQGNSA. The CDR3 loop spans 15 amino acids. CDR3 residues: CASSTGTLSNQPQHF. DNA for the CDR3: TGTGCCAGCAGTACCGGGACACTTAGCAATCAGCCCCAGCATTTT. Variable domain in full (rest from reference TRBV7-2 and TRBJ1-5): GAGVSQSPSNKVTEKGKDVELRCDPISGHTALYWYRQSLGQGLEFLIYFQGNSAPDKSGLPSDRFSAERTGGSVSTLTIQRTQQEDSAVYLCASSTGTLSNQPQHFGDGTRLSIL.

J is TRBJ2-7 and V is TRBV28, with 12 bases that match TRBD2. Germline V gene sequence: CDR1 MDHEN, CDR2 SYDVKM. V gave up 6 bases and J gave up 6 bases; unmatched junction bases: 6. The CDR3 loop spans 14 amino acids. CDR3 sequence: CASSPGLAGGEQYF. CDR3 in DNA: TGTGCCAGCAGCCCGGGACTAGCGGGCGGCGAGCAGTACTTC.

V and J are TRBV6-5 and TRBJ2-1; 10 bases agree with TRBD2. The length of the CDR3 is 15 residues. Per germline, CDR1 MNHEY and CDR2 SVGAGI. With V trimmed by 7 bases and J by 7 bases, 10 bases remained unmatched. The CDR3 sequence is CASTRAAGGPNEQFF. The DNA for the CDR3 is TGTGCCAGCACCCGAGCAGCGGGGGGGCCGAATGAGCAGTTCTTC.

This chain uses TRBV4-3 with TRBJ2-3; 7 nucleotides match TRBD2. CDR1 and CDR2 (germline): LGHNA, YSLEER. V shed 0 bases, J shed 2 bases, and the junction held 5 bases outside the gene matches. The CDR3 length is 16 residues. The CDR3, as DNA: TGCGCCAGCAGCCAAGATTCTAGCGGATACACAGATACGCAGTATTTT. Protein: CASSQDSSGYTDTQYF.